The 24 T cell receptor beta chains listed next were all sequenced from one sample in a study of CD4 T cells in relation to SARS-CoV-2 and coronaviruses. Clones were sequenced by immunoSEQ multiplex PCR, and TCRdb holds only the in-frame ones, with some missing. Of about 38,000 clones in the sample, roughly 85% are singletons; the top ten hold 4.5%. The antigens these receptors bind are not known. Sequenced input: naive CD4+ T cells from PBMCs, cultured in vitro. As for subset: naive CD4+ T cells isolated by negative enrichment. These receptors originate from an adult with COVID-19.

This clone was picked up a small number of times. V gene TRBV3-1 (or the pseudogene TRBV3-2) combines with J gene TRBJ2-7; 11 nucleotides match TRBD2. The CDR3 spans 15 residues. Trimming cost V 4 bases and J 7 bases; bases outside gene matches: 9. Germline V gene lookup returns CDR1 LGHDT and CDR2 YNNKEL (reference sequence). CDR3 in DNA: TGTGCCAGCAGCCTTAGCGGGAGGGCATCTAGAGAGCAGTACTTC. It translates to CASSLSGRASREQYF.

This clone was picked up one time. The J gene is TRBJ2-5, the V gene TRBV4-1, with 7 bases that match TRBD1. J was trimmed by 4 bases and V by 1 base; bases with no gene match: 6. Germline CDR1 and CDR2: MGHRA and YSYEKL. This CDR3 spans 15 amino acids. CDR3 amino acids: CASSQVGTAGETQYF. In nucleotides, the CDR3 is TGCGCCAGCAGCCAAGTCGGGACAGCCGGAGAGACCCAGTACTTC.

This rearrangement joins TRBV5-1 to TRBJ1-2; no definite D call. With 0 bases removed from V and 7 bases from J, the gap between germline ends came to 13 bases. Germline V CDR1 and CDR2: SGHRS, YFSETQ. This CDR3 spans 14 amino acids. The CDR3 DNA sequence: TGCGCCAGCAGCTTGGGGTCAGCAGGAGGTGGCTACACCTTC. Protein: CASSLGSAGGGYTF.

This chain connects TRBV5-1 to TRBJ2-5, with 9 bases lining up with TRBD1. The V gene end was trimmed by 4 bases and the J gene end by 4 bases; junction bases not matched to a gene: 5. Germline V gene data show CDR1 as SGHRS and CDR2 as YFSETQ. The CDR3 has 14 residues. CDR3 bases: TGCGCCAGCAGCGGAACAGGGGGCGCAGAGACCCAGTACTTC. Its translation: CASSGTGGAETQYF.

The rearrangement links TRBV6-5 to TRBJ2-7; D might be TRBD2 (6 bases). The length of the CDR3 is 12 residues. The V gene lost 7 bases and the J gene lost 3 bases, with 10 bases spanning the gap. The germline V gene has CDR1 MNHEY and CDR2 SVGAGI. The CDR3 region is CASKVGGYEQYF. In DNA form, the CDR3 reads TGTGCCAGCAAGGTGGGGGGCTACGAGCAGTACTTC.

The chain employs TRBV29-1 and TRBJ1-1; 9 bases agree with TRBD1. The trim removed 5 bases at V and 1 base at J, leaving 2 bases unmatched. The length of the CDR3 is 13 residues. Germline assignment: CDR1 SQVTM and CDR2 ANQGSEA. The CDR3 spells CSVPGQGNTEAFF. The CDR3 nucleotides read TGCAGCGTTCCGGGACAGGGGAACACTGAAGCTTTCTTT.

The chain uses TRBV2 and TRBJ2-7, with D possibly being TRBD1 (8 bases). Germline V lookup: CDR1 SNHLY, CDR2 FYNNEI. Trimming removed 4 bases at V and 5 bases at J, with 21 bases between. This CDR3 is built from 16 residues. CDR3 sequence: CASSGPTRQGRDEQYF. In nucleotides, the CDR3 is TGTGCCAGCAGTGGCCCGACTAGACAGGGGAGGGACGAGCAGTACTTC.

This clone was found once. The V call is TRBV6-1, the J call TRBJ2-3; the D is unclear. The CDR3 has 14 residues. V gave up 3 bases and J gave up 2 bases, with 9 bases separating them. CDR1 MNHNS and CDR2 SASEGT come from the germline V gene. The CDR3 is CASSDRRYTDTQYF. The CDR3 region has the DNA TGTGCCAGCAGTGATCGCAGGTACACAGATACGCAGTATTTT.

CDR3 protein: CASSEGLAGAGANVLTF. The CDR3 DNA reads as TGTGCCAGTAGCGAAGGACTAGCGGGAGCTGGGGCCAACGTCCTGACTTTC. This rearrangement joins TRBV19 to TRBJ2-6; 13 bases line up with TRBD2. Germline V lookup: CDR1 LNHDA, CDR2 SQIVND (reference sequence). This CDR3 has 17 amino acids. The junction had 4 bases not matched to a gene; V was cut back by 6 bases and J by 2 bases.

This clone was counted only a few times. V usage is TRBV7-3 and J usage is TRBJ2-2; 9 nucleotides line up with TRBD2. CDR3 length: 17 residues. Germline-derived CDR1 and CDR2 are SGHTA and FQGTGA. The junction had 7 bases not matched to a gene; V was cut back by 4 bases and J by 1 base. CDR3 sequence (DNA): TGTGCCAGCAGCTCCCCAAAGACTAGCGGGAACACCGGGGAGCTGTTTTTT. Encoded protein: CASSSPKTSGNTGELFF.

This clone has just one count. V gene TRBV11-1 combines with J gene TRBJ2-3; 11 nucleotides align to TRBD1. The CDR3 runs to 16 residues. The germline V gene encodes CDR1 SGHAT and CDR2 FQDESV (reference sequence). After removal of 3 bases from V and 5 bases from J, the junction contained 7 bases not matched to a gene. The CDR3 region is CASSFIGQGAEDTQYF. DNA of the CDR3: TGTGCCAGCAGCTTTATCGGACAGGGGGCGGAAGATACGCAGTATTTT.

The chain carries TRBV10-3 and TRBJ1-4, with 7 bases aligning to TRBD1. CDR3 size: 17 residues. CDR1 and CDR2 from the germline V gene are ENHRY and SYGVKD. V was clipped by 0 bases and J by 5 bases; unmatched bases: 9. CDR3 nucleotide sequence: TGTGCCATCAGTGAGTCGACAGGGAAGTTCGGGAATGAAAAACTGTTTTTT. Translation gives CAISESTGKFGNEKLFF.

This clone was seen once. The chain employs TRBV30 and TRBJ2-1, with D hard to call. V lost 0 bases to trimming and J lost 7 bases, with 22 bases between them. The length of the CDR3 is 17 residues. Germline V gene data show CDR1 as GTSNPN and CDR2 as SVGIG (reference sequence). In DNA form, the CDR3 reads TGTGCCTGGAGTGTAAATTTTCTGGTCCAAGCCCGGAATGAGCAGTTCTTC. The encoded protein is CAWSVNFLVQARNEQFF.

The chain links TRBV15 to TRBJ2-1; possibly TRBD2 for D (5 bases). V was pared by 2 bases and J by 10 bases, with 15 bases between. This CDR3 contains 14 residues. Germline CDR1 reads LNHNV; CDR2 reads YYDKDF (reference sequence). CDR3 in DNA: TGTGCCACCAGCAGACCCCGGGAACCGGGGGAGCAGTTCTTC. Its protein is CATSRPREPGEQFF.

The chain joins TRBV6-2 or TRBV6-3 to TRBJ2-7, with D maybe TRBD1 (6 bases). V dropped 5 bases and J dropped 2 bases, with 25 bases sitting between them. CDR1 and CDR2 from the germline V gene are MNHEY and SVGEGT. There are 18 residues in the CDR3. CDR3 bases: TGTGCCAGCAGTACCCCTTACCCGGTCAGGGGATTCCCCTACGAGCAGTACTTC. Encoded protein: CASSTPYPVRGFPYEQYF.

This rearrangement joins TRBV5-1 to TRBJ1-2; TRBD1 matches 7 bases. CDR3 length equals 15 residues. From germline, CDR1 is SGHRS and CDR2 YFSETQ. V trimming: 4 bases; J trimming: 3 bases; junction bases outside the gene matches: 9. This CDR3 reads CASSEEGGPYYGYTF. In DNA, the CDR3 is TGCGCCAGCAGCGAGGAAGGGGGCCCTTACTATGGCTACACCTTC.

CDR3: CASSKGGGSETQYF. The CDR3 bases are TGTGCCAGCAGCAAGGGGGGAGGTTCAGAGACCCAGTACTTC. The chain couples TRBV2 to TRBJ2-5; D is tentatively TRBD1 or TRBD2 (6 bases each). The CDR3 consists of 14 residues. V shed 6 bases and J shed 4 bases, with 15 bases lying between them. Germline V CDR1 and CDR2: SNHLY, FYNNEI.

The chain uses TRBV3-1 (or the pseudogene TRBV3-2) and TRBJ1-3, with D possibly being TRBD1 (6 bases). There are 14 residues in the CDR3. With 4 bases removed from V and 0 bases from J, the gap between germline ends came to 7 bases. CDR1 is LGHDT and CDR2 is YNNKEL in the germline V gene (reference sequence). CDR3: CASSRQVSGNTIYF. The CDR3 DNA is TGTGCCAGCAGCCGACAGGTCTCTGGAAACACCATATATTTT.

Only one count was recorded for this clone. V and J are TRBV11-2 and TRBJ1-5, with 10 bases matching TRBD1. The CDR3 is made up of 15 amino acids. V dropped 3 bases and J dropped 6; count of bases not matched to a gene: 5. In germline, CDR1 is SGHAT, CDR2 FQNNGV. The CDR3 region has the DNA TGTGCCAGCAGCTTCGACAGGGGGCGAGGTCAGCCCCAGCATTTT. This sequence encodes CASSFDRGRGQPQHF.

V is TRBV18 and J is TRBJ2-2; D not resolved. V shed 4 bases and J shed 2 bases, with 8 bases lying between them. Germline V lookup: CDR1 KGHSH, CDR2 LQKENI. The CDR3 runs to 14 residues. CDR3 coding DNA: TGTGCCAGCTCACGGACGAGTAACACCGGGGAGCTGTTTTTT. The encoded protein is CASSRTSNTGELFF.

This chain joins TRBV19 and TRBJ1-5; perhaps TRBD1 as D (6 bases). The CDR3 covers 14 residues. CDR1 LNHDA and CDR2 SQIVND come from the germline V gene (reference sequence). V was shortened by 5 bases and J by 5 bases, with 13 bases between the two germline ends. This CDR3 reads CASSRGGYDQPQHF. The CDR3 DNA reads TGTGCCAGTAGTCGGGGGGGCTACGATCAGCCCCAGCATTTT.

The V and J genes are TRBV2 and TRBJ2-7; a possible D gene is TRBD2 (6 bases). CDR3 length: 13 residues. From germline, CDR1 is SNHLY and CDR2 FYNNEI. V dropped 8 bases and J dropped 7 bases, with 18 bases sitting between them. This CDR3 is CASRADYRKEQYF. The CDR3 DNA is TGTGCCAGCCGGGCGGACTACCGTAAGGAGCAGTACTTC.

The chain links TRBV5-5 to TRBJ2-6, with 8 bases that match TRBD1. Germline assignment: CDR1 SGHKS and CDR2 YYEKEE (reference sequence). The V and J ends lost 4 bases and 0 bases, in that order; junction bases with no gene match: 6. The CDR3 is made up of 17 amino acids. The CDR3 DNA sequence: TGTGCCAGCAGCACAGGACAGGGAGCCTCTGGGGCCAACGTCCTGACTTTC. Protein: CASSTGQGASGANVLTF. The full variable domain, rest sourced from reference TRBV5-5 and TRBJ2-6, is DAGVTQSPTHLIKTRGQQVTLRCSPISGHKSVSWYQQVLGQGPQFIFQYYEKEERGRGNFPDRFSARQFPNYSSELNVNALLLGDSALYLCASSTGQGASGANVLTFGAGSRLTVL.

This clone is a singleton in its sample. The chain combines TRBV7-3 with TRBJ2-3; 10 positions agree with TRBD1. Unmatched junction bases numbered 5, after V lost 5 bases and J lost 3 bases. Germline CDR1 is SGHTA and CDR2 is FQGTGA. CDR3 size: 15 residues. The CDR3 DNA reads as TGTGCCAGCAGCGGCGACAGGGGGCAGACAGATACGCAGTATTTT. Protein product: CASSGDRGQTDTQYF. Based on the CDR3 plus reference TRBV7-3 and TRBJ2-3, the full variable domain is GAGVSQTPSNKVTEKGKYVELRCDPISGHTALYWYRQSLGQGPEFLIYFQGTGAADDSGLPNDRFFAVRPEGSVSTLKIQRTERGDSAVYLCASSGDRGQTDTQYFGPGTRLTVL.